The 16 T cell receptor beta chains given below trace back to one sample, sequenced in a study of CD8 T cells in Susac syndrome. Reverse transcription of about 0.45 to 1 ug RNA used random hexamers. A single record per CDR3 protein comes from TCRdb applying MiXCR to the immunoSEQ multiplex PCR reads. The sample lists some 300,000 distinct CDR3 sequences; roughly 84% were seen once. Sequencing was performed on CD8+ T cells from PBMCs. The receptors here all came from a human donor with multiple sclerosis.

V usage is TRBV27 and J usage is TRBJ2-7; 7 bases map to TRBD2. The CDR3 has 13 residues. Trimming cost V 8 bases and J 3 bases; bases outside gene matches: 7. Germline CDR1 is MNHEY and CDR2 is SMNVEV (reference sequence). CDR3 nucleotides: TGTGCCAGCTCCTTCGGGGGGAACTACGAGCAGTACTTC. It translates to CASSFGGNYEQYF.

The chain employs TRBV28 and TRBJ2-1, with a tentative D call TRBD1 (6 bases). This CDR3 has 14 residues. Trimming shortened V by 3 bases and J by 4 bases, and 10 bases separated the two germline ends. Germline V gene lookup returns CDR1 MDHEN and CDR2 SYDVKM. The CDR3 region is CASSFHQGYNEQFF. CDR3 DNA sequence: TGTGCCAGCAGTTTTCATCAGGGGTACAATGAGCAGTTCTTC.

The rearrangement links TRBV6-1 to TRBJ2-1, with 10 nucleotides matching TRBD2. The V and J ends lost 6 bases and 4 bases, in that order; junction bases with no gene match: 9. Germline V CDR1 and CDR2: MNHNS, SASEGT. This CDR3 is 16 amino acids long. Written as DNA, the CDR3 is TGTGCCAGCAGCCGCGGACTAGCGGACCTATACAATGAGCAGTTCTTC. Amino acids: CASSRGLADLYNEQFF.

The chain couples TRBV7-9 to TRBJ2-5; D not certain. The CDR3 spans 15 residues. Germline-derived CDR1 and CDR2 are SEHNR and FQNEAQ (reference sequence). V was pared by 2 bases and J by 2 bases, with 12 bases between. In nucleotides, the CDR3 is TGTGCCAGCAGCTTATTTAGTACAGCACAAGAGACCCAGTACTTC. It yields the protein CASSLFSTAQETQYF.

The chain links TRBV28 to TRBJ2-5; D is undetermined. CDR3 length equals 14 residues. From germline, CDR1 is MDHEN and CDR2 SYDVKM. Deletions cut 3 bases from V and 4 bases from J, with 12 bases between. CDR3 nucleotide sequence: TGTGCCAGCAGTTTTGCCGGTATGGGAGAGACCCAGTACTTC. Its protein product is CASSFAGMGETQYF.

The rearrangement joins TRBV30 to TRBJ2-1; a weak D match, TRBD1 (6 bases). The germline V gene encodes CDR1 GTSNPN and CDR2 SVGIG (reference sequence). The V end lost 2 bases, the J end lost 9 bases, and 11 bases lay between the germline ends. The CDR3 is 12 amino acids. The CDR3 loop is CAWSTTGFEQFF. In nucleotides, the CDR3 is TGTGCCTGGAGTACTACAGGGTTTGAGCAGTTCTTC.

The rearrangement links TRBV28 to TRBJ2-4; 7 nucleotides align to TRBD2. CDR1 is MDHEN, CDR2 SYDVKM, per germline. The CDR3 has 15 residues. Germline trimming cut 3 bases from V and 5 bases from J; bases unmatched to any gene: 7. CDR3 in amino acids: CASSLAGVGENIQYF. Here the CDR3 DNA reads TGTGCCAGCAGTTTGGCGGGGGTTGGGGAAAACATTCAGTACTTC.

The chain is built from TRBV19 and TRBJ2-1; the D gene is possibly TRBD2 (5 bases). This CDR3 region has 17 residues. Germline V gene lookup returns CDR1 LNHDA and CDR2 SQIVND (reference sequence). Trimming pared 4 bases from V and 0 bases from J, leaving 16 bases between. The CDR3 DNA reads TGTGCCAGTAGTAGATCAGGACGGAGGACCTCCTACAATGAGCAGTTCTTC. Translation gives CASSRSGRRTSYNEQFF.

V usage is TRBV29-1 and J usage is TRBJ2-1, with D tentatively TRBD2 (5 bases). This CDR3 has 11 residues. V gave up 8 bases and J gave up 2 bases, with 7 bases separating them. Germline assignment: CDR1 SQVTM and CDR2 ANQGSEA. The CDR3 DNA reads TGCAGCTTTAGCGCCTACAATGAGCAGTTCTTC. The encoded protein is CSFSAYNEQFF.

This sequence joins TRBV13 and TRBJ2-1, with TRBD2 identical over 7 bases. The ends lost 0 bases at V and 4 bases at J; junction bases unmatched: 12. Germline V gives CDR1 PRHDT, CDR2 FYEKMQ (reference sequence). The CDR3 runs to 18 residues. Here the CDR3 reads CASSLGPGGRERYNEQFF. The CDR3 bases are TGTGCCAGCAGCTTAGGCCCTGGGGGGAGGGAACGGTACAATGAGCAGTTCTTC.

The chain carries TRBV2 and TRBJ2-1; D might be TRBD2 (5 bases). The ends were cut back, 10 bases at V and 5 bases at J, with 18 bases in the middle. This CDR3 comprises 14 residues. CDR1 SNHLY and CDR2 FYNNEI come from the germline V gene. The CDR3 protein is CATDPGGLDNEQFF. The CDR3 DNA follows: TGTGCCACAGACCCCGGCGGACTTGACAATGAGCAGTTCTTC.

The CDR3 is CASSFTTSGYEQYF. The CDR3 DNA sequence: TGTGCCAGTAGTTTTACGACTAGCGGCTACGAGCAGTACTTC. The chain joins TRBV19 to TRBJ2-7, with 9 bases aligning to TRBD2. Germline V gene data show CDR1 as LNHDA and CDR2 as SQIVND (reference sequence). The CDR3 is made up of 14 amino acids. V lost 5 bases to trimming and J lost 3 bases; unmatched junction nucleotides: 5.

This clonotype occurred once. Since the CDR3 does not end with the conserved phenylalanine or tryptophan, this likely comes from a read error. Here the CDR3 DNA reads TGTGCCAGCAGTGAATTGCCAGGTTATGGCTACACCCTC. Protein product: CASSELPGYGYTL. The chain uses TRBV25-1 and TRBJ1-2; D ambiguous. The germline V and J ends were trimmed by 1 base and 5 bases, with 8 bases remaining between them. Germline loops: CDR1 MGHDK, CDR2 SYGVNS. CDR3 length equals 13 residues.

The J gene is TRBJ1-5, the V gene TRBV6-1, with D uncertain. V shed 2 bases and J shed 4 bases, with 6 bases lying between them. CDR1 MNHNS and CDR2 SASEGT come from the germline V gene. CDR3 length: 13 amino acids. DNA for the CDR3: TGTGCCAGCAGTGAAAACACAAATCAGCCCCAGCATTTT. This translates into CASSENTNQPQHF.

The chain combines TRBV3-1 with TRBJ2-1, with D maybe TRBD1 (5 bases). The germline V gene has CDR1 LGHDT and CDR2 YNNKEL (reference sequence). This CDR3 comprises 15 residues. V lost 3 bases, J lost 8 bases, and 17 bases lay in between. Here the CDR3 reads CASSQAFQGRYEQFF. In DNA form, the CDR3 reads TGTGCCAGCAGCCAGGCGTTTCAGGGAAGGTATGAGCAGTTCTTC.

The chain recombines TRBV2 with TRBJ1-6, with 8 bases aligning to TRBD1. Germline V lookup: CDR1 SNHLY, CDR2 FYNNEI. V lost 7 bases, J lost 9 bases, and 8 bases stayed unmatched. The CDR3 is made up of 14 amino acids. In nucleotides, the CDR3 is TGTGCCAGCATTAAACGACAGGGGATTTCACCCCTCCACTTT. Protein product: CASIKRQGISPLHF. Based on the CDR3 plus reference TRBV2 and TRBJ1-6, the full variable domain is EPEVTQTPSHQVTQMGQEVILRCVPISNHLYFYWYRQILGQKVEFLVSFYNNEISEKSEIFDDQFSVERPDGSNFTLKIRSTKLEDSAMYFCASIKRQGISPLHFGNGTRLTVT.